This T cell receptor (beta chain) was sequenced for a study of OX40 agonist ivuxolimab in advanced cancers. In the study overall: In this cohort, patients received ivuxolimab, an agonistic anti-OX40 (CD134) antibody. Overall study results and limits: On average, a greater number of expanded clones characterised CD8+ T cells relative to CD4+. Low normalized T-cell clonal expansion also characterized some of the nonresponders.

This CDR3 has 12 amino acids. CDR1 and CDR2 (germline): ENHRY, SYGVKD. Trimming pared 10 bases from V and 1 base from J, leaving 11 bases between. Using immunoSEQ multiplex PCR, the repertoire was profiled, and TCRdb retains in-frame clones only, with some absent. Among 70,000 to 90,000 clones listed, approximately 89% were seen once. This clone was recorded a few times. Its antigen is undetermined. The sequenced sample was CD4+ or CD8+ T cells sorted from blood, obtained in a trial of the OX40 agonist ivuxolimab. The receptor was isolated from an adult with an advanced solid tumor such as melanoma, head and neck, liver or kidney cancer. V and J are TRBV10-3 and TRBJ2-7; D perhaps matches TRBD1 (5 bases). CDR3 loop: CATGQGSYEQYF. The CDR3 DNA is TGTGCCACGGGTCAGGGTTCCTACGAGCAGTACTTC.